The 32 T cell receptor beta chains presented below share a single source sample, sequenced in a study of T cell responses to AZD1222 COVID-19 vaccine (dated by TCRdb to the early 2020s). The receptor library was made with the immunoSEQ multiplex PCR assay. TCRdb mirrors the immuneACCESS table, restricted to in-frame sequences. Some clones are absent from its copies; in checked studies, under half trace to an unresolved V gene, and the reason for the others is unknown. The sample includes some 96,000 clones, with about 88% observed a single time. The biggest ten clones account for around 1.8% of the sample. Reading the label with the study, this specimen's time point is: baseline before first vaccination. The sample was peripheral blood, taken on day 0 of AZD1222 vaccination. The receptors shown here come from an adult in good health.

The chain joins TRBV30 to TRBJ2-5; the D is unclear. V was pared by 2 bases and J by 2 bases, with 6 bases between. CDR3 size: 12 residues. CDR1 and CDR2 from the germline V gene are GTSNPN and SVGIG (reference sequence). CDR3 sequence (DNA): TGTGCCTGGAGTTCCGATCAAGAGACCCAGTACTTC. Its translation is CAWSSDQETQYF.

The chain joins TRBV6-2 or TRBV6-3 to TRBJ1-2, with D unclear. The germline gives CDR1 MNHEY, CDR2 SVGEGT. The CDR3 totals 12 residues. V was trimmed by 6 bases and J by 6 bases, leaving 11 bases between them. The CDR3 protein is CASSPGRHGYTF. The CDR3 bases are TGTGCCAGCAGCCCTGGGAGGCATGGCTACACCTTC.

The chain recombines TRBV25-1 with TRBJ1-1, with D hard to call. The CDR3 spans 11 residues. From germline, CDR1 is MGHDK and CDR2 SYGVNS. Trimming removed 6 bases at V and 6 bases at J, with 8 bases between. Here the CDR3 DNA reads TGTGCCAGCAGAGGCGGACCTGAAGCTTTCTTT. The encoded protein is CASRGGPEAFF.

The chain recombines TRBV5-1 with TRBJ1-1, with D uncertain. Germline values: CDR1 SGHRS, CDR2 YFSETQ. V was trimmed by 0 bases and J by 5 bases, leaving 11 bases between them. CDR3 length equals 14 residues. The chain's CDR3 is CASSLAGRGTEAFF. The CDR3 bases are TGCGCCAGCAGCTTGGCCGGCCGGGGAACTGAAGCTTTCTTT.

This chain joins TRBV7-9 and TRBJ1-4, with D tentatively TRBD1 (5 bases). The CDR3 is made up of 14 amino acids. Germline CDR1 reads SEHNR; CDR2 reads FQNEAQ (reference sequence). The germline V and J ends were trimmed by 5 bases and 8 bases, with 15 bases remaining between them. CDR3 sequence (DNA): TGTGCCAGCAGCCTCTCCGAGGGGATCGAAAAACTGTTTTTT. Translated, it gives CASSLSEGIEKLFF.

This clone was counted between two and nine times. The chain is built from TRBV29-1 and TRBJ2-7, with 7 bases that match TRBD2. The junction had 11 bases not matched to a gene; V was cut back by 6 bases and J by 0 bases. The CDR3 is made up of 15 amino acids. Germline CDR1 reads SQVTM; CDR2 reads ANQGSEA. CDR3: CSVRPEREGSYEQYF. CDR3 bases: TGCAGCGTGCGACCTGAGAGGGAGGGCTCCTACGAGCAGTACTTC.

The rearrangement joins TRBV10-2 to TRBJ1-3; a weak D match, TRBD1 (6 bases). Deletions cut 10 bases from V and 0 bases from J, with 10 bases between. CDR1 is WSHSY and CDR2 is SAAADI in the germline V gene. The CDR3 extends over 13 amino acids. The chain's CDR3 is CATTGSSGNTIYF. Here the CDR3 DNA reads TGCGCCACCACAGGGAGCTCTGGAAACACCATATATTTT.

V usage is TRBV27 and J usage is TRBJ1-1, with 7 bases identical to TRBD1. V lost 8 bases to trimming and J lost 4 bases; unmatched junction nucleotides: 10. This CDR3 spans 14 amino acids. From germline, CDR1 is MNHEY and CDR2 SMNVEV (reference sequence). The CDR3 DNA reads as TGTGCCAGCGGCCAGGGGGACAGAGGCACTGAAGCTTTCTTT. Translation gives CASGQGDRGTEAFF.

The chain couples TRBV7-3 to TRBJ1-3, with a possible D match to TRBD1 (6 bases). Between the trimmed V and J ends, which lost 4 bases and 6 bases, there was a span of 13 bases. Germline CDR1 is SGHTA and CDR2 is FQGTGA. The CDR3 covers 14 residues. The CDR3 region has the DNA TGTGCCAGCAGCTCCGACAGGCTCGCAAACACCATATATTTT. Translated, it gives CASSSDRLANTIYF.

The rearrangement joins TRBV4-2 to TRBJ1-2; D is unresolved. V was shortened by 0 bases and J by 2 bases, with 10 bases between the two germline ends. Germline CDR1 and CDR2: LGHNA and YNFKEQ. This CDR3 is 15 amino acids long. CDR3 residues: CASSQEDQVNYGYTF. The DNA of the CDR3 is TGTGCCAGCAGCCAAGAAGATCAGGTCAACTATGGCTACACCTTC.

This chain uses TRBV7-2 with TRBJ1-1, with a tentative D call TRBD1 (6 bases). The CDR3 is 14 residues long. Germline V gene data show CDR1 as SGHTA and CDR2 as FQGNSA. With 5 bases removed from V and 4 bases from J, the gap between germline ends came to 14 bases. The CDR3, as DNA: TGTGCCAGCAGCCAGGACAGTCGGGGCACTGAAGCTTTCTTT. This encodes CASSQDSRGTEAFF.

V is TRBV14 and J is TRBJ2-7, with D maybe TRBD1 (5 bases). The CDR3 runs 13 residues. V lost 5 bases and J lost 7, with 15 bases in between. CDR1 and CDR2 (germline): SGHDN, FVKESK. The CDR3 reads CASSSMFRAEQYF. In DNA form, the CDR3 reads TGTGCCAGCAGCTCAATGTTCAGGGCTGAGCAGTACTTC. The full variable domain, with the rest looked up from reference TRBV14 and TRBJ2-7, is EAGVTQFPSHSVIEKGQTVTLRCDPISGHDNLYWYRRVMGKEIKFLLHFVKESKQDESGMPNNRFLAERTGGTYSTLKVQPAELEDSGVYFCASSSMFRAEQYFGPGTRLTVT.

The CDR3 nucleotides are TGTGCCAGCAGTATCCGTCAGGGGAGTGACAATGAGCAGTTCTTC. Amino acids: CASSIRQGSDNEQFF. The gene calls are TRBV6-5 and TRBJ2-1; a weak D match, TRBD1 (6 bases). Germline V lookup: CDR1 MNHEY, CDR2 SVGAGI. V lost 5 bases and J lost 5, with 16 bases in between. The CDR3 is 15 amino acids.

The chain uses TRBV6-2 or TRBV6-3 and TRBJ1-5; D not certain. CDR3 size: 16 residues. Germline values: CDR1 MNHEY, CDR2 SVGEGT. The V end lost 5 bases, the J end lost 3 bases, and 17 bases lay between the germline ends. The CDR3 DNA follows: TGTGCCAGCAGTCCATCAGACCGGGATTTCAATCAGCCCCAGCATTTT. This sequence encodes CASSPSDRDFNQPQHF.

The CDR3 protein is CASSFREYEGSEAFF. CDR3 sequence (DNA): TGTGCCAGCAGCTTTCGGGAGTACGAGGGAAGTGAAGCTTTCTTT. This sequence joins TRBV5-4 and TRBJ1-1; D remains unclear. The ends were cut back, 2 bases at V and 7 bases at J, with 18 bases in the middle. Germline assignment: CDR1 SGHNT and CDR2 YYREEE (reference sequence). The CDR3 extends over 15 amino acids. The full variable domain, completed using reference TRBV5-4 and TRBJ1-1, is ETGVTQSPTHLIKTRGQQVTLRCSSQSGHNTVSWYQQALGQGPQFIFQYYREEENGRGNFPPRFSGLQFPNYSSELNVNALELDDSALYLCASSFREYEGSEAFFGQGTRLTVV.

The chain has TRBV23-1 and TRBJ2-6, with D tentatively TRBD1 (5 bases). TRBV23-1 counts as an open reading frame of uncertain function. The CDR3 is made up of 17 amino acids. V was shortened by 0 bases and J by 0 bases, with 9 bases between the two germline ends. CDR3 protein: CASSQSGQVSGANVLTF. The CDR3 nucleotides are TGCGCCAGCAGTCAATCGGGGCAGGTCTCTGGGGCCAACGTCCTGACTTTC.

The genes are TRBV23-1 and TRBJ2-7; 8 nucleotides align to TRBD1. TRBV23-1 qualifies as an ORF whose function is uncertain. V lost 1 base, J lost 4 bases, and 21 bases stayed unmatched. The CDR3 is 20 amino acids. The CDR3 loop reads CASSQLLRQGNIGSHYEQYF. The CDR3 DNA is TGCGCCAGCAGTCAATTGCTGCGACAGGGGAATATAGGTAGTCATTACGAGCAGTACTTC.

The chain carries TRBV27 and TRBJ1-2; 9 bases fit TRBD1. This CDR3 comprises 15 residues. J gave up 4 bases and V 6 bases, and 9 bases lay outside the gene matches. CDR1 MNHEY and CDR2 SMNVEV come from the germline V gene (reference sequence). For the CDR3, the DNA is TGTGCCAGCAGCTCCTCGGACAGGGGACCCTATGGCTACACCTTC. Its translation: CASSSSDRGPYGYTF.

This chain uses TRBV4-2 with TRBJ2-5, with 14 bases matching TRBD2. Germline CDR1 LGHNA, CDR2 YNFKEQ. CDR3 length: 17 amino acids. V shed 0 bases, J shed 2 bases, and the junction held 2 bases outside the gene matches. The CDR3 is CASSQEGLAGGQETQYF. CDR3 nucleotides: TGTGCCAGCAGCCAAGAAGGACTAGCGGGAGGTCAAGAGACCCAGTACTTC.

The chain links TRBV18 to TRBJ2-5; D is unresolved. V was trimmed by 1 base and J by 3 bases, leaving 9 bases between them. The CDR3 runs to 14 residues. The V gene's germline CDR1 is KGHSH and CDR2 LQKENI. Here the CDR3 DNA reads TGTGCCAGCTCACCACGGGCCGAGAAAGAGACCCAGTACTTC. It specifies CASSPRAEKETQYF.

The chain recombines TRBV24-1 with TRBJ1-2, with TRBD1 identical over 8 bases. Germline V lookup: CDR1 KGHDR, CDR2 SFDVKD. The trim removed 7 bases at V and 3 bases at J, leaving 12 bases unmatched. The CDR3 length is 16 residues. The CDR3 region has the DNA TGTGCCACCAGCAACCCGGGACAGGATTCCTACTATGGCTACACCTTC. Protein product: CATSNPGQDSYYGYTF.

CDR3 amino acids: CASSAAENYGYTF. The CDR3 DNA is TGTGCCAGCAGTGCGGCAGAGAACTATGGCTACACCTTC. This chain connects TRBV2 to TRBJ1-2, with D hard to call. The CDR3 loop spans 13 amino acids. The V end lost 4 bases, the J end lost 2 bases, and 8 bases lay between the germline ends. Germline CDR1 and CDR2: SNHLY and FYNNEI.

The chain joins TRBV7-9 to TRBJ2-2; D call uncertain. The V gene's germline CDR1 is SEHNR and CDR2 FQNEAQ (reference sequence). The CDR3 length is 15 residues. V lost 5 bases, J lost 0 bases, and 10 bases lay in between. Here the CDR3 reads CASSPGQPNTGELFF. The CDR3 coding sequence is TGTGCCAGCAGCCCCGGGCAGCCGAACACCGGGGAGCTGTTTTTT. The whole variable domain, filled in from reference TRBV7-9 and TRBJ2-2, reads DTGVSQNPRHKITKRGQNVTFRCDPISEHNRLYWYRQTLGQGPEFLTYFQNEAQLEKSRLLSDRFSAERPKGSFSTLEIQRTEQGDSAMYLCASSPGQPNTGELFFGEGSRLTVL.

The V gene is TRBV6-2 or TRBV6-3, the J gene TRBJ2-7, with a weak D call TRBD2 (6 bases). The CDR3 is 15 amino acids. Germline CDR1 is MNHEY and CDR2 is SVGEGT. Trimming cost V 2 bases and J 0 bases, with 11 bases left between them. The CDR3, as DNA: TGTGCCAGCAGTTACAGCGGGCTAAGCTCCTACGAGCAGTACTTC. This codes for CASSYSGLSSYEQYF.

This clone was seen only a few times. The rearrangement uses TRBV30 and TRBJ2-2; D is possibly TRBD1 (5 bases). CDR1 GTSNPN and CDR2 SVGIG come from the germline V gene (reference sequence). The germline V and J ends were trimmed by 6 bases and 7 bases, with 12 bases remaining between them. The CDR3 consists of 12 residues. The CDR3 sequence: CACQGIGGELFF. CDR3 DNA sequence: TGTGCCTGCCAGGGTATAGGCGGGGAGCTGTTTTTT.

The rearrangement links TRBV5-4 to TRBJ1-6; possibly TRBD1 for D (5 bases). The V end was cut by 5 bases, the J end by 5 bases, with 5 bases between. The germline gives CDR1 SGHNT, CDR2 YYREEE (reference sequence). The CDR3 consists of 12 residues. Here the CDR3 reads CASRQDNSPLHF. Written as DNA, the CDR3 is TGTGCCAGCAGACAGGATAATTCACCCCTCCACTTT.

The chain employs TRBV2 and TRBJ2-7; 9 positions match TRBD2. Germline values: CDR1 SNHLY, CDR2 FYNNEI. The CDR3 has 15 amino acids. J gave up 5 bases and V 5 bases, and 10 bases lay outside the gene matches. CDR3 sequence (DNA): TGTGCCAGCAGTCCAATAGCGGGAGCGGTCCACGAGCAGTACTTC. Translating it yields CASSPIAGAVHEQYF.

The CDR3 DNA follows: TGTGCCAGCAGGCCTGGAGCGGGAGAGGTCGATGAGCAGTTCTTC. Amino acid sequence: CASRPGAGEVDEQFF. The V gene is TRBV2, the J gene TRBJ2-1; 8 bases are a match to TRBD2. The CDR3 spans 15 residues. V shed 6 bases, J shed 8 bases, and the junction held 12 bases outside the gene matches. From germline, CDR1 is SNHLY and CDR2 FYNNEI.

This clone was detected once. This chain connects TRBV12-5 to TRBJ2-1, with D perhaps given as TRBD1 or TRBD2 (5 bases each). Germline CDR1 LGHNT, CDR2 FRNRAP. This CDR3 has 24 residues. Deletions cut 2 bases from V and 4 bases from J, with 39 bases between. CDR3 DNA: TGTGCTAGTGGTTTGACCCCGAGTCGTCTTGAGGGGTTGAGCGGAAGTGGGGCTTACAATGAGCAGTTCTTC. Encoded protein: CASGLTPSRLEGLSGSGAYNEQFF.

The rearrangement uses TRBV6-5 and TRBJ2-7, with D possibly matching TRBD1 (6 bases). Germline V gives CDR1 MNHEY, CDR2 SVGAGI. CDR3 length: 14 residues. The ends were cut back, 5 bases at V and 0 bases at J, with 11 bases in the middle. In DNA form, the CDR3 reads TGTGCCAGCAGTCCCGCACAGGGCTCCTACGAGCAGTACTTC. This codes for CASSPAQGSYEQYF.

The chain is built from TRBV29-1 and TRBJ1-4, with 7 bases that match TRBD1. Germline CDR1 and CDR2: SQVTM and ANQGSEA. CDR3 length: 12 residues. V was clipped by 7 bases and J by 3 bases; unmatched bases: 2. CDR3 DNA: TGCAGCGGACAGGGTCCTAATGAAAAACTGTTTTTT. This sequence encodes CSGQGPNEKLFF.

The V gene is TRBV5-6, the J gene TRBJ1-1; 9 positions agree with TRBD1. The CDR3 sequence is 15 residues long. Trimming at V came to 3 bases and at J to 10 bases, leaving 13 bases not matched to a gene. Germline CDR1 is SGHDT and CDR2 is YYEEEE. CDR3 DNA sequence: TGTGCCAGCAGCTCTTACAGGGGGCCTTACGGCGGAGCTTTCTTT. Its translation is CASSSYRGPYGGAFF.